These T cell receptor beta chains were read from a single sample in a study of a mutant IDH1 vaccine in newly diagnosed glioma. These receptors lack a known antigen. The repertoire was sequenced with immunoSEQ multiplex PCR; TCRdb's copy has only in-frame clones and lacks some. This table holds tens of thousands of clones, approximately 84% found once. Source: PBMCs, taken from a glioma patient whose treatment included an IDH1 peptide vaccine. The receptors derive from a young man with glioma. CDR3s include the opening cysteine and the closing phenylalanine or tryptophan. The order of the fields is D gene, V gene, clone size, J gene, CDR3 DNA, CDR3 protein. The D gene is left open where the match is weak. Only some rows state a clone size, as once, few, many or a class for expanded clones.

d_call: NA
v_call: TRBV18
clone_size: once
j_call: TRBJ2-3
cdr3_nt: TGTGCCAGCTCACCATCACTGGGCACAGATACGCAGTATTTT
cdr3_aa: CASSPSLGTDTQYF

d_call: NA
v_call: TRBV19
clone_size: NA
j_call: TRBJ2-1
cdr3_nt: TGTGCCAGTAGTATCACGGACCTCCCCTACAATGAGCAGTTCTTC
cdr3_aa: CASSITDLPYNEQFF

d_call: TRBD1
v_call: TRBV18
clone_size: NA
j_call: TRBJ2-7
cdr3_nt: TGTGCCAGCTCACGGACAGGGAACGAGCAGTACTTC
cdr3_aa: CASSRTGNEQYF

d_call: TRBD2
v_call: TRBV10-3
clone_size: NA
j_call: TRBJ2-7
cdr3_nt: TGTGCCATCCATGATAGCGGGAGGGCCAACGAGCAGTACTTC
cdr3_aa: CAIHDSGRANEQYF

d_call: NA
v_call: TRBV21-1
clone_size: NA
j_call: TRBJ1-3
cdr3_nt: TGTGCCAGCAGCAACGGGGGGATCTGGGACAGGGAGAGCTCTGGAAACACCATATATTTT
cdr3_aa: CASSNGGIWDRESSGNTIYF

d_call: NA
v_call: TRBV7-9
clone_size: NA
j_call: TRBJ2-7
cdr3_nt: TGTGCCAGCAGACCTCTAGCGACCTACGAGCAGTACTTC
cdr3_aa: CASRPLATYEQYF

d_call: TRBD1
v_call: TRBV4-1
clone_size: NA
j_call: TRBJ1-2
cdr3_nt: TGCGCCAGCAGCCAAGACCGGACAGGGCACTATGGCTACACCTTC
cdr3_aa: CASSQDRTGHYGYTF

d_call: TRBD1
v_call: TRBV27
clone_size: NA
j_call: TRBJ1-2
cdr3_nt: TGTGCCAGCAGTCAGAGGACAGGCCCGCTGATCTATGGCTACACCTTC
cdr3_aa: CASSQRTGPLIYGYTF

d_call: NA
v_call: TRBV4-3
clone_size: medium-sized
j_call: TRBJ1-5
cdr3_nt: TGCGCCAGCAGCCAGACAGGTGACAATCAGCCCCAGCATTTT
cdr3_aa: CASSQTGDNQPQHF

d_call: NA
v_call: TRBV19
clone_size: NA
j_call: TRBJ1-1
cdr3_nt: TGTGCCAGTAGTATGGGGGGGAACACTGAAGCTTTCTTT
cdr3_aa: CASSMGGNTEAFF

d_call: NA
v_call: TRBV6-5
clone_size: NA
j_call: TRBJ1-5
cdr3_nt: TGTGCCAGCAGTTCACGCCATCAGCCCCAGCATTTT
cdr3_aa: CASSSRHQPQHF

d_call: NA
v_call: TRBV7-9
clone_size: NA
j_call: TRBJ2-7
cdr3_nt: TGTGCCAGCAGCTTAGAGGTGGGGGTCTACGAGCAGTACTTC
cdr3_aa: CASSLEVGVYEQYF

d_call: NA
v_call: TRBV6-1
clone_size: few
j_call: TRBJ1-4
cdr3_nt: TGTGCCAGCAGTGACCCAGGGGTAGCTAATGAAAAACTGTTTTTT
cdr3_aa: CASSDPGVANEKLFF